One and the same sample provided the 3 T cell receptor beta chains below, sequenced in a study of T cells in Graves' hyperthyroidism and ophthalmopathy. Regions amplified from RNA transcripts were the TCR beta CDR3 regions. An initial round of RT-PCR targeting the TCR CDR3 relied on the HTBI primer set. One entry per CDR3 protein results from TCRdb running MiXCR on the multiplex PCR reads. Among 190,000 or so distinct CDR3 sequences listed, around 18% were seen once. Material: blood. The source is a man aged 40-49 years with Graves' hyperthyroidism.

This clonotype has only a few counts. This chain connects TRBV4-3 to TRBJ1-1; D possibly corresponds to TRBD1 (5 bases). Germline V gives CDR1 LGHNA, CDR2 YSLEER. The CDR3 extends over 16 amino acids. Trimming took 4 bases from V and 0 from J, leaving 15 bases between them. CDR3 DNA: TGCGCCAGCAGCCCTCGTGTGGGGCAGATGAACACTGAAGCTTTCTTT. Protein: CASSPRVGQMNTEAFF.

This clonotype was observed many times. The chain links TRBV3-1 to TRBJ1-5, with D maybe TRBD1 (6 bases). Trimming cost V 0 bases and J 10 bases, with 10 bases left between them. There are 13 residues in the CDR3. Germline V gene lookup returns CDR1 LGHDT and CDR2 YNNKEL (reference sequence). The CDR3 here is CASSQEGGLPQHF. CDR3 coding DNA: TGTGCCAGCAGCCAAGAAGGGGGGTTACCCCAGCATTTT.

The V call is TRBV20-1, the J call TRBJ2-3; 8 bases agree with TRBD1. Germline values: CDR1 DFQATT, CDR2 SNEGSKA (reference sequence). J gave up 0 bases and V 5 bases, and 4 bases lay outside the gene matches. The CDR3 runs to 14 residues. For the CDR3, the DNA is TGCAGTGCTCTTGACAGGGGAAGCACAGATACGCAGTATTTT. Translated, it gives CSALDRGSTDTQYF.